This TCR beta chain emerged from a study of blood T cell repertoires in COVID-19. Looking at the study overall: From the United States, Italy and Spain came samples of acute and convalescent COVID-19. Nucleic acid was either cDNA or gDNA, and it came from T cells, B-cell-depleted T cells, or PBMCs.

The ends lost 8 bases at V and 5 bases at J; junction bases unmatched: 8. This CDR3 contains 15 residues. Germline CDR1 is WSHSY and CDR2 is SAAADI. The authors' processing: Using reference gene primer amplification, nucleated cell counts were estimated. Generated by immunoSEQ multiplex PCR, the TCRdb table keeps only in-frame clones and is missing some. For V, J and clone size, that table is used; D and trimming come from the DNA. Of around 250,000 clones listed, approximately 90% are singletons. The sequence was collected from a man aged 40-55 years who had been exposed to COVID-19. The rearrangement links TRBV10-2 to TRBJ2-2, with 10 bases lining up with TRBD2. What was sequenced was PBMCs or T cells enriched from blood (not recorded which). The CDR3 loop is CASCVLAGPTGELFF. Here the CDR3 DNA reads TGCGCCAGCTGTGTACTAGCGGGACCAACCGGGGAGCTGTTTTTT.